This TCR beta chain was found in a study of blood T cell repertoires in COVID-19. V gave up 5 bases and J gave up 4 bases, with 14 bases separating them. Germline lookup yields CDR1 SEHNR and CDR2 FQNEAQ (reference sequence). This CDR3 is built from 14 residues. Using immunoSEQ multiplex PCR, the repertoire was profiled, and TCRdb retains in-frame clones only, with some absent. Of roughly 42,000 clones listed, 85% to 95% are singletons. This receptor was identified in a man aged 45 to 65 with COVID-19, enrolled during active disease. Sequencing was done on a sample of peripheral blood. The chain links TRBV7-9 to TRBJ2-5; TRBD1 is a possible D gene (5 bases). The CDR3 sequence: CASSLQGFRETQYF. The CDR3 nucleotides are TGTGCCAGCAGCCTGCAGGGCTTTCGAGAGACCCAGTACTTC.